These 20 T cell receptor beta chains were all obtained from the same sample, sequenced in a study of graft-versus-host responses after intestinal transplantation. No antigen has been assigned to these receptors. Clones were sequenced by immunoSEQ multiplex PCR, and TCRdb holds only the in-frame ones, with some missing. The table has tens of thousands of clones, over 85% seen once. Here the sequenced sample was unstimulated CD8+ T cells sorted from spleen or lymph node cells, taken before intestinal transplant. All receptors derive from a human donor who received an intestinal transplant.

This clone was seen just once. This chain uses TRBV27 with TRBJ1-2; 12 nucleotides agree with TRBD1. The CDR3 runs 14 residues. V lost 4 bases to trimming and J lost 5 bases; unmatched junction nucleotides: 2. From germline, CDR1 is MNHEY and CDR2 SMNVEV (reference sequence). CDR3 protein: CASSSGQGAYGYTF. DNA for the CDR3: TGTGCCAGCAGTTCGGGACAGGGGGCTTATGGCTACACCTTC.

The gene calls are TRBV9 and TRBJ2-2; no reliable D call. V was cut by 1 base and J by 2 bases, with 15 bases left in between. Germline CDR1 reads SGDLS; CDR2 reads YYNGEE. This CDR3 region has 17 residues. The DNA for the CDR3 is TGTGCCAGCAGCGTAAACCATCGACAAGATAACACCGGGGAGCTGTTTTTT. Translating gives CASSVNHRQDNTGELFF.

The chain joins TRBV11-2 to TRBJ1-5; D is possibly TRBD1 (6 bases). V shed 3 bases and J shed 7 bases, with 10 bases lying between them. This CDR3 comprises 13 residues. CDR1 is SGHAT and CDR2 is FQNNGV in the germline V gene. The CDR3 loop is CASSFGGDQPQHF. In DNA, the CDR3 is TGTGCCAGCAGCTTTGGGGGCGACCAGCCCCAGCATTTT.

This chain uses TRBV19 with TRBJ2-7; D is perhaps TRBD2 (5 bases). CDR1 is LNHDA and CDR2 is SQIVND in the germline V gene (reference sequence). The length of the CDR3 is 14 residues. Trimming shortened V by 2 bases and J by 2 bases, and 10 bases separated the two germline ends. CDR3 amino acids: CASSIMAGPYEQYF. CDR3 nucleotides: TGTGCCAGTAGTATAATGGCGGGTCCCTACGAGCAGTACTTC.

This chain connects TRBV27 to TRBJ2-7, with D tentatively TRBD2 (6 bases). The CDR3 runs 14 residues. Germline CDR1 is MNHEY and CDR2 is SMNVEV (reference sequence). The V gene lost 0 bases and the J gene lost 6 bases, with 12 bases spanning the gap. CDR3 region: CASSLSGGIAEQYF. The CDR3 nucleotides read TGTGCCAGCAGTTTATCGGGCGGGATCGCCGAGCAGTACTTC.

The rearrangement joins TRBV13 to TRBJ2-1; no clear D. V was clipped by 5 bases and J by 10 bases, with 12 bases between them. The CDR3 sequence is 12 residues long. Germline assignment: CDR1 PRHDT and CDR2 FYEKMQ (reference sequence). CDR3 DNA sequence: TGTGCCAGCAGCGGTACGTCGAGGGAGCAGTTCTTC. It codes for CASSGTSREQFF.

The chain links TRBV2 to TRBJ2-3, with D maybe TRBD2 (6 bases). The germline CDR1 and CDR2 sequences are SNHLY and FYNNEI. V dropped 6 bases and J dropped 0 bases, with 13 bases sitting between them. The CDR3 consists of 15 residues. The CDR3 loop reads CASRGSSESTDTQYF. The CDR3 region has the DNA TGTGCCAGCAGGGGCTCTAGCGAGAGCACAGATACGCAGTATTTT.

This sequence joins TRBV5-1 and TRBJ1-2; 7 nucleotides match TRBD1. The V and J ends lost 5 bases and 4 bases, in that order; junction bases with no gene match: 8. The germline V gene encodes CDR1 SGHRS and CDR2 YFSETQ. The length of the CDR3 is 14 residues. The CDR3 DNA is TGCGCCAGCAGGGTACAGGGGAGCGGCTATGGCTACACCTTC. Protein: CASRVQGSGYGYTF.

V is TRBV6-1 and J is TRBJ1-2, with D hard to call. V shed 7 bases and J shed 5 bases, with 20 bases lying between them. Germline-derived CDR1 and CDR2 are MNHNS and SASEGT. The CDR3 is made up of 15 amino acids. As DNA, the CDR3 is TGTGCCAGCACCCGGACCCGGGCCCGTCGATATGGCTACACCTTC. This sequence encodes CASTRTRARRYGYTF.

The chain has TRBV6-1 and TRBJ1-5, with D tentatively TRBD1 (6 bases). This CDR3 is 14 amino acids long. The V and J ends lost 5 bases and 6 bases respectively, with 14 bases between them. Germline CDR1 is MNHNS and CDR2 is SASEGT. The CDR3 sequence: CASSYKGVGQPQHF. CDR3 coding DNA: TGTGCCAGCAGTTATAAGGGGGTCGGTCAGCCCCAGCATTTT.

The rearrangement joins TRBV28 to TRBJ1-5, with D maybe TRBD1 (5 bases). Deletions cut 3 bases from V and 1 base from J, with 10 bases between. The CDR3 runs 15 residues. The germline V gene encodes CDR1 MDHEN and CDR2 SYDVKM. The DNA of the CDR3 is TGTGCCAGCAGTTTTCCGGGACTGAGCAATCAGCCCCAGCATTTT. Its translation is CASSFPGLSNQPQHF.

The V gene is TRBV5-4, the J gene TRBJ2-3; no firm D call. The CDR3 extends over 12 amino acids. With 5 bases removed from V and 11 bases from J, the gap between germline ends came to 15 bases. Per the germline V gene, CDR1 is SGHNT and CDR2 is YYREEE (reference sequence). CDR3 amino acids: CASSLPGWGQYF. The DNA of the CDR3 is TGTGCCAGCAGTTTGCCGGGCTGGGGGCAGTATTTT.

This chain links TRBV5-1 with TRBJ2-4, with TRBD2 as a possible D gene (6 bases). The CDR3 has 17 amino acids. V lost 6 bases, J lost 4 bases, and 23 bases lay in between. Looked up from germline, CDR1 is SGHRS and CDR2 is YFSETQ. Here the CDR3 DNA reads TGCGCCAGCACCCCAGGAGGGGCCCGGGACCTAAAAAACATTCAGTACTTC. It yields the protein CASTPGGARDLKNIQYF.

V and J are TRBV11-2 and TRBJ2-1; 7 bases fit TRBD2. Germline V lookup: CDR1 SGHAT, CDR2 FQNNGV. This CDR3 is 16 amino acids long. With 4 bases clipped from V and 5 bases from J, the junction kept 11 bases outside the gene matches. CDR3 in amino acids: CASSSPTSSGHNEQFF. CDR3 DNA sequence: TGTGCCAGCAGCTCGCCAACCTCTAGCGGACACAATGAGCAGTTCTTC.

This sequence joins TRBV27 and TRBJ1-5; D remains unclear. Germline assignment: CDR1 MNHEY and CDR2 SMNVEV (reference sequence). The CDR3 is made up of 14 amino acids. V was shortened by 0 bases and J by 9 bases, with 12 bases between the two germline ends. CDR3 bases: TGTGCCAGCAGTTTATCCGCGGGCATTCGGCCCCAGCATTTT. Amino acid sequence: CASSLSAGIRPQHF.

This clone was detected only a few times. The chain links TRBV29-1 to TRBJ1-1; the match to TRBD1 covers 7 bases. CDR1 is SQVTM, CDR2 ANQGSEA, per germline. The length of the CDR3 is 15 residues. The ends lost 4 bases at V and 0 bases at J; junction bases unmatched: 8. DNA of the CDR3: TGCAGCGTTGTCGTCCCGGGACAGATGAACACTGAAGCTTTCTTT. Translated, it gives CSVVVPGQMNTEAFF.

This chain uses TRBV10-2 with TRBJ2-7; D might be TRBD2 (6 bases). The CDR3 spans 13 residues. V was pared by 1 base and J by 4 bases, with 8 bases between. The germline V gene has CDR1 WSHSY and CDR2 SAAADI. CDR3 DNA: TGCGCCAGCAGTGAGTGGGGGGAATACGAGCAGTACTTC. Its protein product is CASSEWGEYEQYF.

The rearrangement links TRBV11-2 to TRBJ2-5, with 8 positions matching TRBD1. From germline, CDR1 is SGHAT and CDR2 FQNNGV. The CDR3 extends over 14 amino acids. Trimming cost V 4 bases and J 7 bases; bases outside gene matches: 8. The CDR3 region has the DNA TGTGCCAGCAGCTCCGGACAGGGTTCAGGGACCCAGTACTTC. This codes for CASSSGQGSGTQYF.

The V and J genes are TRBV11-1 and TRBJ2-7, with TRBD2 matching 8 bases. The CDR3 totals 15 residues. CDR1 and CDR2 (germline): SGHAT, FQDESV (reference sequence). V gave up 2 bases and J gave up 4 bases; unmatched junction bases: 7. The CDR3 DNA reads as TGTGCCAGCAGCTTAAATGTCCCTAGCGGGTACGAGCAGTACTTC. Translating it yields CASSLNVPSGYEQYF.

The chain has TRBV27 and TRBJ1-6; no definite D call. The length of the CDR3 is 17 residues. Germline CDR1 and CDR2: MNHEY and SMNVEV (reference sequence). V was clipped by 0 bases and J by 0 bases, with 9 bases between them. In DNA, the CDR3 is TGTGCCAGCAGTTTATCGCCCCAGAGCTCCTATAATTCACCCCTCCACTTT. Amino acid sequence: CASSLSPQSSYNSPLHF.